Below are 20 T cell receptor beta chains sequenced from a single sample in a study of cytomegalovirus exposure and HLA in healthy donors. The PCR used 60 Vbeta and 13 Jbeta primers. The protocol was immunoSEQ multiplex PCR, while the TCRdb copy is restricted to in-frame clones and leaves out a portion. The sample comprises roughly 100,000 clones, about 77% of which are singletons, and 10% rests with the top ten. Sample: PBMCs. These receptors all come from a woman aged 18-29 years in good health and CMV-seropositive.

The chain combines TRBV30 with TRBJ2-3; 14 nucleotides match TRBD2. The CDR3 covers 13 residues. The J segment lost 5 bases and the V segment lost 7 bases, leaving 2 bases of the junction unmatched. CDR1 and CDR2 (germline): GTSNPN, SVGIG (reference sequence). The CDR3 DNA reads as TGTGCCTCGGGGACTAGCGGGAGAGATACGCAGTATTTT. This sequence encodes CASGTSGRDTQYF.

This chain connects TRBV6-4 to TRBJ1-2, with D maybe TRBD1 (5 bases). The ends were cut back, 2 bases at V and 7 bases at J, with 17 bases in the middle. The CDR3 extends over 15 amino acids. From germline, CDR1 is MRHNA and CDR2 SNTAGT. For the CDR3, the DNA is TGTGCCAGCAGTGACAGGGCGGGGGTATTACGTGGCTACACCTTC. This translates into CASSDRAGVLRGYTF.

The rearrangement joins TRBV4-2 to TRBJ2-7; TRBD1 matches at 10 bases. The V segment lost 4 bases and the J segment 3 bases; nucleotides outside the gene matches: 9. The CDR3 is 16 amino acids. Germline V gene sequence: CDR1 LGHNA, CDR2 YNFKEQ. CDR3 amino acids: CASSRQGQGNDYEQYF. CDR3 DNA: TGTGCCAGCAGCCGACAGGGACAGGGGAATGACTACGAGCAGTACTTC.

J is TRBJ2-5 and V is TRBV20-1; no clear D. Germline lookup yields CDR1 DFQATT and CDR2 SNEGSKA (reference sequence). V gave up 5 bases and J gave up 5 bases, with 6 bases separating them. CDR3 size: 10 residues. The CDR3 protein is CSAVRETQYF. CDR3 nucleotide sequence: TGCAGTGCTGTCCGGGAGACCCAGTACTTC.

V usage is TRBV6-5 and J usage is TRBJ2-5, with a tentative D call TRBD1 (5 bases). This CDR3 comprises 11 residues. Trimming took off 2 bases at V and 13 bases at J, with 11 bases between the two ends. Germline values: CDR1 MNHEY, CDR2 SVGAGI. The DNA for the CDR3 is TGTGCCAGCAGTTACATGGGGCTAGGGTACTTC. Residues: CASSYMGLGYF.

The chain uses TRBV4-2 and TRBJ2-7, with 8 bases aligning to TRBD2. The CDR3 sequence is 17 residues long. The V gene's germline CDR1 is LGHNA and CDR2 YNFKEQ. J was trimmed by 7 bases and V by 0 bases; bases with no gene match: 14. In DNA, the CDR3 is TGTGCCAGCAGCCAAGACCCTCAGCGGGAGCTACCGGAGGAGCAGTACTTC. It specifies CASSQDPQRELPEEQYF.

The genes are TRBV2 and TRBJ1-2, with 9 bases that match TRBD1. Looked up from germline, CDR1 is SNHLY and CDR2 is FYNNEI. With V trimmed by 10 bases and J by 7 bases, 10 bases remained unmatched. The CDR3 is 13 residues long. The CDR3 DNA reads as TGTGCCATCAAACAGGGGGCGTGGGGTGGCTACACCTTC. Amino acid sequence: CAIKQGAWGGYTF.

CDR3 bases: TGCGCCAGCTCGGGGACAGGGGGTAGTGGCTACACCTTC. Amino acids: CASSGTGGSGYTF. This rearrangement joins TRBV23-1 to TRBJ1-2, with 11 bases that match TRBD1. TRBV23-1 is an ORF, and what it does is uncertain. After removal of 8 bases from V and 7 bases from J, the junction contained 6 bases not matched to a gene. The length of the CDR3 is 13 residues.

This clone has a handful of counts. This chain links TRBV30 with TRBJ2-7; 8 positions agree with TRBD2. V gave up 6 bases and J gave up 7 bases; unmatched junction bases: 11. The CDR3 covers 13 residues. Germline V gene lookup returns CDR1 GTSNPN and CDR2 SVGIG (reference sequence). CDR3 coding DNA: TGTGCCTGCTCAGTCGTCGGGGGGGATGAGCAGTACTTC. Amino acids: CACSVVGGDEQYF.

The chain uses TRBV5-6 and TRBJ2-7; D uncertain. The CDR3 is made up of 13 amino acids. Germline V gene lookup returns CDR1 SGHDT and CDR2 YYEEEE. Trimming stripped 4 bases from V and 0 bases from J, with 8 bases between. CDR3 bases: TGTGCCAGCAGCCCAGGTAGCTCCTACGAGCAGTACTTC. Translated: CASSPGSSYEQYF.

The V and J genes are TRBV18 and TRBJ2-5; 12 bases fit TRBD2. In germline, CDR1 is KGHSH, CDR2 LQKENI. After removal of 3 bases from V and 2 bases from J, the junction contained 4 bases not matched to a gene. The CDR3 totals 16 residues. CDR3 loop: CASSPATSGGQETQYF. CDR3 coding DNA: TGTGCCAGCTCACCCGCGACTAGCGGGGGTCAAGAGACCCAGTACTTC.

The CDR3 here is CASSVRTGNYEQFF. DNA of the CDR3: TGTGCCAGCAGCGTCCGGACAGGGAACTATGAGCAGTTCTTC. V gene TRBV9 combines with J gene TRBJ2-1; 8 positions agree with TRBD1. Trimming at V came to 2 bases and at J to 8 bases, leaving 6 bases not matched to a gene. The CDR3 sequence is 14 residues long. The V gene's germline CDR1 is SGDLS and CDR2 YYNGEE.

This sequence joins TRBV7-9 and TRBJ1-4; maybe TRBD1 (6 bases). Germline V CDR1 and CDR2: SEHNR, FQNEAQ (reference sequence). V lost 6 bases and J lost 5, with 19 bases in between. The CDR3 is made up of 16 amino acids. The CDR3 nucleotides are TGTGCCAGCAGTTTGATAGGGACACCTGAAAATGAAAAACTGTTTTTT. This encodes CASSLIGTPENEKLFF.

V usage is TRBV11-3 and J usage is TRBJ2-2; 8 nucleotides line up with TRBD2. There are 13 residues in the CDR3. Germline assignment: CDR1 SGHNT and CDR2 YENEEA. V lost 5 bases to trimming and J lost 8 bases; unmatched junction nucleotides: 4. The CDR3, as DNA: TGTGCCAGCAGCCGGGGACTAGTGGGGGAGCTGTTTTTT. It specifies CASSRGLVGELFF.

V gene TRBV2 combines with J gene TRBJ1-1; 7 bases align to TRBD1. Trimming removed 5 bases from V and 4 bases from J; junction bases left unmatched: 1. This CDR3 spans 12 amino acids. Germline V CDR1 and CDR2: SNHLY, FYNNEI. The CDR3 protein is CASSRTGTEAFF. In nucleotides, the CDR3 is TGTGCCAGCAGTAGGACAGGCACTGAAGCTTTCTTT.

As DNA, the CDR3 is TGTGCCAGCAGCCTAGCGGGAGGTCCGGAGCAGTACTTC. It translates to CASSLAGGPEQYF. The rearrangement uses TRBV28 and TRBJ2-7; 11 positions agree with TRBD2. Trimming at V came to 6 bases and at J to 7 bases, leaving 5 bases not matched to a gene. CDR1 is MDHEN and CDR2 is SYDVKM in the germline V gene. There are 13 residues in the CDR3. Drawing the rest from reference TRBV28 and TRBJ2-7, the complete variable domain is DVKVTQSSRYLVKRTGEKVFLECVQDMDHENMFWYRQDPGLGLRLIYFSYDVKMKEKGDIPEGYSVSREKKERFSLILESASTNQTSMYLCASSLAGGPEQYFGPGTRLTVT.

In nucleotides, the CDR3 is TGTGCCAGCAGCTTCTTAACAGGGGGCAGTTTCGGTTACGAGCAGTACTTC. As protein: CASSFLTGGSFGYEQYF. The chain links TRBV5-4 to TRBJ2-7, with 9 positions matching TRBD1. The germline gives CDR1 SGHNT, CDR2 YYREEE (reference sequence). CDR3 size: 17 residues. V dropped 2 bases and J dropped 4; count of bases not matched to a gene: 13.

The chain couples TRBV27 to TRBJ1-1; 7 bases fit TRBD1. The CDR3 has 11 amino acids. Germline-derived CDR1 and CDR2 are MNHEY and SMNVEV (reference sequence). V shed 6 bases, J shed 6 bases, and the junction held 1 base outside the gene matches. In DNA form, the CDR3 reads TGTGCCAGCAGAGACAGGGCTGAAGCTTTCTTT. This sequence encodes CASRDRAEAFF.

This clone has a handful of counts. The rearrangement joins TRBV13 to TRBJ2-1, with 9 bases fitting TRBD2. The length of the CDR3 is 14 residues. Per the germline V gene, CDR1 is PRHDT and CDR2 is FYEKMQ (reference sequence). The trim removed 7 bases at V and 7 bases at J, leaving 8 bases unmatched. The CDR3 reads CASTFNAGGNEQFF. CDR3 nucleotide sequence: TGTGCCAGCACCTTTAACGCGGGGGGGAATGAGCAGTTCTTC.

The chain's CDR3 is CASSWGGANEKLFF. In DNA form, the CDR3 reads TGTGCCAGTAGTTGGGGGGGTGCTAATGAAAAACTGTTTTTT. This chain joins TRBV19 and TRBJ1-4; maybe TRBD1 (5 bases). The CDR3 covers 14 residues. V lost 5 bases and J lost 3, with 10 bases in between. Germline CDR1 is LNHDA and CDR2 is SQIVND (reference sequence).